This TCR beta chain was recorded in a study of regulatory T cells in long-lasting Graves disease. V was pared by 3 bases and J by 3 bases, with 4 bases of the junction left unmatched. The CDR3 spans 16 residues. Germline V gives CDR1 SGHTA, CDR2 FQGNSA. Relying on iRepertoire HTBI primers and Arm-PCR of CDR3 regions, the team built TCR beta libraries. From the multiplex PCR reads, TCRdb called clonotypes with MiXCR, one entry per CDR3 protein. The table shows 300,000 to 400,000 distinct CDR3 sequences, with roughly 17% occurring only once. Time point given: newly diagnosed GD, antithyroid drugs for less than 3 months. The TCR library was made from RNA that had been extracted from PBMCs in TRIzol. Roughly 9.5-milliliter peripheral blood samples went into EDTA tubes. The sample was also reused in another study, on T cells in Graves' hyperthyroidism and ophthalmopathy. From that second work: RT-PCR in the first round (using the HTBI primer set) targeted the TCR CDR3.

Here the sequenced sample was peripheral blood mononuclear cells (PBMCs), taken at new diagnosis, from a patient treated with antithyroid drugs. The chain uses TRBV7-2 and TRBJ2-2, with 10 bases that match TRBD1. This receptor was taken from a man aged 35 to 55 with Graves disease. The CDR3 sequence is CASSLGGQGYTGELFF. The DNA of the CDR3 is TGTGCCAGCAGCTTGGGGGGACAGGGGTACACCGGGGAGCTGTTTTTT.